These T cell receptor beta chains were read from a single sample in a study of identical twins. TCRdb called the 5' RACE reads again in MiXCR, with one record for every CDR3 protein. The table lists some 660,000 distinct CDR3 sequences, over 8.5% of them singletons. This same sample was also part of a study on yellow fever vaccine responses in identical twins.

Sample: PBMCs. The receptors were sampled from a woman in her late teens or twenties in good health. CDR3s include the opening cysteine and the closing phenylalanine or tryptophan. The D gene is left open where the match is weak. The listing skips clone size in some rows; elsewhere it reads once, few, many or a size class.

d_call	v_call	clone_size	j_call	cdr3_nt	cdr3_aa
.	TRBV5-1	.	TRBJ2-5	TGCGCCAGCAGCTTGCCCGAGCAAGAGACCCAGTACTTC	CASSLPEQETQYF
TRBD1	TRBV5-5	many	TRBJ2-5	TGTGCCAGCAGCCACAGATTTACAGGGGAAGAGACCCAGTACTTC	CASSHRFTGEETQYF
TRBD1	TRBV19	.	TRBJ2-2	TGTGCCAGTAGCCTGAACCCCCAGGGGGTGAACACCGGGGAGCTGTTTTTT	CASSLNPQGVNTGELFF
.	TRBV4-2	.	TRBJ2-3	TGTGCCAGCAGCCAAGAGATAGGGCCTAAACCGATAGATACGCAGTATTTT	CASSQEIGPKPIDTQYF
.	TRBV12-3/TRBV12-4	.	TRBJ2-5	TGTGCCAGCACTGACCGGGACCTAAGCCAAGAGACCCAGTACTTC	CASTDRDLSQETQYF
TRBD1	TRBV10-3	many	TRBJ1-1	TGTGCCATCAGACCGGGACAGGGGAACACTGAAGCTTTCTTT	CAIRPGQGNTEAFF
.	TRBV14	.	TRBJ2-3	TGTGCCAGCAGCCAAGCCCGGTTTAGCACAGATACGCAGTATTTT	CASSQARFSTDTQYF
.	TRBV29-1	many	TRBJ2-7	TGCAGCGTTGTGGGGGAGACCTACGAGCAGTACTTC	CSVVGETYEQYF
TRBD2	TRBV29-1	few	TRBJ2-7	TGCAGCGTTGAGGCTAGCGGGGACTACGAGCAGTACTTC	CSVEASGDYEQYF
.	TRBV10-1	.	TRBJ2-1	TGCGCCAGCAGTCAACTCAAATACAATGAGCAGTTCTTC	CASSQLKYNEQFF
TRBD2	TRBV5-1	.	TRBJ2-7	TGCGCCAGCAGCTTGGGCGGGACTAGCGGAGGCTCCTACGAGCAGTACTTC	CASSLGGTSGGSYEQYF
.	TRBV11-2	few	TRBJ2-1	TGTGCCAGCAGCTTGCCAGCCCATAGTACCACATTTTACAATGAGCAGTTCTTC	CASSLPAHSTTFYNEQFF
TRBD2	TRBV20-1	.	TRBJ2-5	TGCAGTGCTAGAGATGTCACTAGCGGGGATCAAGAGACCCAGTACTTC	CSARDVTSGDQETQYF
TRBD2	TRBV7-9	many	TRBJ2-3	TGTGCCAGCAGCTTCGCTAGCGGAGGCACAGATACGCAGTATTTT	CASSFASGGTDTQYF
.	TRBV27	many	TRBJ1-6	TGTGCCAGCAGTTTTCAAAATTCACCCCTCCACTTT	CASSFQNSPLHF
TRBD1	TRBV18	.	TRBJ1-5	TGTGCCAGCTCCGGACAGGGATCAGATCAGCCCCAGCATTTT	CASSGQGSDQPQHF
.	TRBV4-3	many	TRBJ1-4	TGCGCCAGCAGCCAAGACGCCGGGGGAGGCGAAAAACTGTTTTTT	CASSQDAGGGEKLFF
TRBD2	TRBV5-1	.	TRBJ2-2	TGCGCCAGCAGCATCCCGGGACAGGTTCCGGGACTAGCGGATACCAACACCGGGGAGCTGTTTTTT	CASSIPGQVPGLADTNTGELFF
.	TRBV7-9	few	TRBJ1-1	TGTGCCAGCAGCTTAGCGACAAGGAACACTGAAGCTTTCTTT	CASSLATRNTEAFF
.	TRBV11-1	.	TRBJ2-3	TGTGCCAGCAGCTTACGGGCCGACCTGCCGACAGATACGCAGTATTTT	CASSLRADLPTDTQYF
TRBD2	TRBV7-9	many	TRBJ2-5	TGTGCCAGCAGCCAGCGGGACTCACTGGAGACCCAGTACTTC	CASSQRDSLETQYF
.	TRBV12-3/TRBV12-4	many	TRBJ2-1	TGTGCCAGCAGCCGACTCTCTGGGGGCCCTTACAATGAGCAGTTCTTC	CASSRLSGGPYNEQFF
TRBD2	TRBV5-5	few	TRBJ2-3	TGTGCCAGCAGCTTGTTGGCTAGCGGGACTTTTACAGATACGCAGTATTTT	CASSLLASGTFTDTQYF
.	TRBV12-3/TRBV12-4	.	TRBJ2-7	TGTGCCAGCAGTTTAGAACCGGAAGCCTACGAGCAGTACTTC	CASSLEPEAYEQYF
TRBD1	TRBV7-6	few	TRBJ1-1	TGTGCCAGCAGCTTAAGACAGGGGGATATGAACACTGAAGCTTTCTTT	CASSLRQGDMNTEAFF
TRBD1	TRBV20-1	few	TRBJ2-7	TGCAGTGCTAGGGACAGGGGGCACTACGAGCAGTACTTC	CSARDRGHYEQYF
TRBD2	TRBV20-1	many	TRBJ2-7	TGCAGTGCTAATGCGGGAGGGCCGGGCGAGCAGTACTTC	CSANAGGPGEQYF
.	TRBV7-3	few	TRBJ2-3	TGTGCCAGCAGCTTAACGCCCGACGGTACGCAGTATTTT	CASSLTPDGTQYF
.	TRBV7-9	many	TRBJ2-1	TGTGCCAGCAGCTTAGAAATAGGGACACGTAGTTTCGCCTCCTACAATGAGCAGTTCTTC	CASSLEIGTRSFASYNEQFF
.	TRBV11-1	few	TRBJ2-1	TGTGCCAGCAGCACCGGACGGTCGTACAATGAGCAGTTCTTC	CASSTGRSYNEQFF
.	TRBV9	many	TRBJ1-1	TGTGCCAGCAGCGTATTGGATTACACTGAAGCTTTCTTT	CASSVLDYTEAFF
.	TRBV27	few	TRBJ2-2	TGTGCCAGCAGTTTATCTCCTGGGGCCGAAAACACCGGGGAGCTGTTTTTT	CASSLSPGAENTGELFF
.	TRBV29-1	many	TRBJ1-2	TGCAGCGCAGAGACTAGGAAGGATGGCTACACCTTC	CSAETRKDGYTF
TRBD1	TRBV19	.	TRBJ2-3	TGTGCCAGTAGTACAACAGGGGGCCTCGGAGATACGCAGTATTTT	CASSTTGGLGDTQYF
TRBD2	TRBV15	.	TRBJ2-1	TGTGCCACCAGCTCATCGGGGGGGGGATACAATGAGCAGTTCTTC	CATSSSGGGYNEQFF
.	TRBV5-1	many	TRBJ1-1	TGCGCCAGCAGCGGCCAGACCAACACTGAAGCTTTCTTT	CASSGQTNTEAFF
TRBD2	TRBV6-5	.	TRBJ2-7	TGTGCCAGCAGTTACGGGGCGGGGGGGCGCGGCGAGCAGTACTTC	CASSYGAGGRGEQYF
TRBD1	TRBV3-1	few	TRBJ2-7	TGTGCCAGCAGCCTCCGACAGGGGGCGCGGTACGAGCAGTACTTC	CASSLRQGARYEQYF
TRBD2	TRBV20-1	.	TRBJ2-2	TGCAGTGCTAGAGATCCGCTAGCGGAGCAGAACACCGGGGAGCTGTTTTTT	CSARDPLAEQNTGELFF
.	TRBV4-3	many	TRBJ2-6	TGCGCCAGCAGCCAAGATTTCCGGGGTGGGGCCAACGTCCTGACTTTC	CASSQDFRGGANVLTF
.	TRBV9	few	TRBJ2-3	TGTGCCAGCAGCCCCCAGACTAGGACAGATACGCAGTATTTT	CASSPQTRTDTQYF
.	TRBV3-1	many	TRBJ1-1	TGTGCCAGCAGCCCCGGGAGGGGGAACACTGAAGCTTTCTTT	CASSPGRGNTEAFF
.	TRBV29-1	few	TRBJ1-3	TGCAGCGTCCCGGGCCGAGGAAACACCATATATTTT	CSVPGRGNTIYF
.	TRBV7-6	.	TRBJ2-1	TGTGCCAGCAGCTTGGGACCCACCTACAATGAGCAGTTCTTC	CASSLGPTYNEQFF
.	TRBV19	many	TRBJ2-3	TGTGCCAGTAGTATAGCCGGAGGGCTCGATACGCAGTATTTT	CASSIAGGLDTQYF
.	TRBV6-1	few	TRBJ1-1	TGTGCCAGCAGTAGGGACGTGAACACTGAAGCTTTCTTT	CASSRDVNTEAFF
.	TRBV7-8	.	TRBJ1-1	TGTGCCAGCAGCTTAGTTAGGGCAGGGATTGCGAGGACTGAAGCTTTCTTT	CASSLVRAGIARTEAFF
TRBD1	TRBV7-8	many	TRBJ2-7	TGTGCCAGCAGCTGGAGAGGGACAGGGGATAGGTACGAGCAGTACTTC	CASSWRGTGDRYEQYF
.	TRBV7-9	.	TRBJ2-2	TGTGCCAGCAGCGAGGAGTGGGCTGGGGACACCGGGGAGCTGTTTTTT	CASSEEWAGDTGELFF
TRBD2	TRBV20-1	few	TRBJ2-2	TGCAGTGTCAAGAGAGGTCTAGCGGGACACGGGGAGCTGTTTTTT	CSVKRGLAGHGELFF
.	TRBV29-1	many	TRBJ1-1	TGCAGCGTCGACAGATCTGAAGCTTTCTTT	CSVDRSEAFF
.	TRBV6-1	.	TRBJ1-2	TGTGCCAGCAGTGAAGAAAACAGGGTGGAAGGCTACACCTTC	CASSEENRVEGYTF
.	TRBV6-5	.	TRBJ2-1	TGTGCCAGCAGTTACTCGATCTTATACAATGAGCAGTTCTTC	CASSYSILYNEQFF